One sample yielded the 18 T cell receptor beta chains listed below, sequenced in a study of cytomegalovirus exposure and HLA in healthy donors. The data were produced by immunoSEQ multiplex PCR, yet TCRdb's version contains in-frame clones alone and is incomplete. The table lists under 200,000 clones, about 81% of them singletons. What was sequenced was PBMCs. The source is a woman aged 25 to 39 in good health and CMV-seronegative.

This chain joins TRBV5-1 and TRBJ2-7; no clear D. V lost 4 bases to trimming and J lost 5 bases, with 13 bases between them. Germline values: CDR1 SGHRS, CDR2 YFSETQ. CDR3 length equals 13 residues. In DNA, the CDR3 is TGCGCCAGCAGCCCGTTAGTCACTGACGAGCAGTACTTC. Residues: CASSPLVTDEQYF.

The chain couples TRBV4-1 to TRBJ1-1; D ambiguous. CDR3 length: 12 residues. V dropped 2 bases and J dropped 4 bases, with 5 bases sitting between them. CDR1 MGHRA and CDR2 YSYEKL come from the germline V gene. As DNA, the CDR3 is TGCGCCAGCAGCCAATACGGCACTGAAGCTTTCTTT. The encoded protein is CASSQYGTEAFF.

V and J are TRBV6-1 and TRBJ1-2; no definite D call. V lost 1 base, J lost 4 bases, and 13 bases lay in between. This CDR3 comprises 15 residues. CDR1 and CDR2 (germline): MNHNS, SASEGT. The CDR3 here is CASSEEGKGGYGYTF. CDR3 in DNA: TGTGCCAGCAGTGAAGAGGGAAAGGGAGGCTATGGCTACACCTTC.

V gene TRBV27 combines with J gene TRBJ2-6; TRBD1 might be the D (6 bases). This CDR3 has 17 residues. In germline, CDR1 is MNHEY, CDR2 SMNVEV (reference sequence). V gave up 3 bases and J gave up 2 bases, with 14 bases separating them. The CDR3 region has the DNA TGTGCCAGCAGTTTGCACGGACAGTCAACTGGGGCCAACGTCCTGACTTTC. Translated, it gives CASSLHGQSTGANVLTF.

The chain is built from TRBV5-6 and TRBJ1-2; the match to TRBD1 covers 9 bases. The CDR3 loop spans 16 amino acids. The ends lost 1 base at V and 4 bases at J; junction bases unmatched: 8. From germline, CDR1 is SGHDT and CDR2 YYEEEE. The CDR3 loop is CASSLLTGGKVYGYTF. For the CDR3, the DNA is TGTGCCAGCAGCTTGTTGACAGGGGGAAAAGTCTATGGCTACACCTTC.

The chain carries TRBV28 and TRBJ2-3; D is unclear. CDR1 is MDHEN, CDR2 SYDVKM, per germline. The germline V and J ends were trimmed by 8 bases and 7 bases, with 7 bases remaining between them. The CDR3 has 10 amino acids. The CDR3 loop is CASFRNTQYF. The CDR3 bases are TGTGCCAGCTTCAGGAATACGCAGTATTTT.

V is TRBV6-1 and J is TRBJ2-6; 7 bases agree with TRBD1. V lost 7 bases, J lost 14 bases, and 14 bases stayed unmatched. In germline, CDR1 is MNHNS, CDR2 SASEGT. This CDR3 comprises 14 residues. DNA of the CDR3: TGTGCCAGCAACAGTAACCCTAGACAGGGCATCCTGACTTTC. The encoded protein is CASNSNPRQGILTF.

The chain is built from TRBV6-5 and TRBJ2-3, with 8 nucleotides matching TRBD2. V shed 6 bases and J 2 bases; nucleotides not matched to a gene: 7. This CDR3 region has 15 residues. CDR1 is MNHEY and CDR2 is SVGAGI in the germline V gene. The CDR3 here is CASSSTSADTDTQYF. CDR3 DNA sequence: TGTGCCAGCAGCTCGACTAGCGCGGACACAGATACGCAGTATTTT.

The CDR3 nucleotides read TGTGCCACCAGCAGAGATCAGCAGGCTCAGCCCCAGCATTTT. It encodes CATSRDQQAQPQHF. The V gene is TRBV15, the J gene TRBJ1-5, with D unclear. Trimming left V 0 bases short and J 6 bases short, with 9 bases between. Germline assignment: CDR1 LNHNV and CDR2 YYDKDF (reference sequence). The CDR3 length is 14 residues. Combining the CDR3 with reference TRBV15 and TRBJ1-5 gives the whole variable domain DAMVIQNPRYQVTQFGKPVTLSCSQTLNHNVMYWYQQKSSQAPKLLFHYYDKDFNNEADTPDNFQSRRPNTSFCFLDIRSPGLGDTAMYLCATSRDQQAQPQHFGDGTRLSIL.

V gene TRBV19 combines with J gene TRBJ1-5; 10 nucleotides align to TRBD1. Looked up from germline, CDR1 is LNHDA and CDR2 is SQIVND (reference sequence). Unmatched junction bases numbered 10, after V lost 9 bases and J lost 5 bases. This CDR3 spans 15 amino acids. The CDR3: CASSPMDRGYQPQHF. For the CDR3, the DNA is TGTGCCAGCTCGCCCATGGACAGGGGGTATCAGCCCCAGCATTTT.

The chain is built from TRBV7-8 and TRBJ1-2, with D hard to call. The CDR3 spans 14 residues. Germline V gives CDR1 SGHVS, CDR2 FQNEAQ. V was shortened by 3 bases and J by 2 bases, with 10 bases between the two germline ends. Here the CDR3 reads CASSFAKTNYGYTF. For the CDR3, the DNA is TGTGCCAGCAGCTTCGCAAAGACAAACTATGGCTACACCTTC.

The chain links TRBV18 to TRBJ2-7; 7 bases align to TRBD1. V was clipped by 3 bases and J by 2 bases; unmatched bases: 4. The CDR3 spans 14 residues. Per germline, CDR1 KGHSH and CDR2 LQKENI. The CDR3 sequence: CASSPKTGTYEQYF. The CDR3 nucleotides are TGTGCCAGCTCACCGAAGACAGGGACCTACGAGCAGTACTTC.

The chain uses TRBV30 and TRBJ2-5, with D perhaps TRBD2 (5 bases). The V end was cut by 1 base, the J end by 0 bases, with 9 bases between. CDR3 length equals 14 residues. Germline lookup yields CDR1 GTSNPN and CDR2 SVGIG (reference sequence). Here the CDR3 DNA reads TGTGCCTGGAGTGCCGGGGATAACCAAGAGACCCAGTACTTC. Protein sequence: CAWSAGDNQETQYF.

In this sample, this clone turned up once. V usage is TRBV2 and J usage is TRBJ2-7, with TRBD1 identical over 8 bases. CDR1 and CDR2 from the germline V gene are SNHLY and FYNNEI. This CDR3 comprises 15 residues. V was pared by 4 bases and J by 4 bases, with 9 bases of the junction left unmatched. The chain's CDR3 is CASSVRQGHSYEQYF. For the CDR3, the DNA is TGTGCCAGCAGTGTAAGACAGGGGCATTCTTACGAGCAGTACTTC.

This clone was seen a handful of times. The genes are TRBV2 and TRBJ1-5; D is unclear. The length of the CDR3 is 12 residues. From germline, CDR1 is SNHLY and CDR2 FYNNEI. Between the trimmed V and J ends, which lost 3 bases and 6 bases, there was a span of 6 bases. CDR3 DNA: TGTGCCAGCAGTGATGTTAGTCAGCCCCAGCATTTT. Amino acid sequence: CASSDVSQPQHF.

The chain combines TRBV21-1 with TRBJ1-2. TRBV21-1 is a pseudogene locus. This CDR3 has 13 amino acids. CDR3 residues: CASSKGRGNGYTF. Here the CDR3 DNA reads TGTGCCAGCAGCAAAGGTCGGGGGAATGGCTACACCTTC.

V and J are TRBV6-4 and TRBJ2-5; 8 bases fit TRBD1. This CDR3 has 15 residues. Germline values: CDR1 MRHNA, CDR2 SNTAGT. The J segment lost 1 base and the V segment lost 6 bases, leaving 7 bases of the junction unmatched. In nucleotides, the CDR3 is TGTGCCAGCAGCCTACAGGGGGGAAGCCAAGAGACCCAGTACTTC. It codes for CASSLQGGSQETQYF.

DNA of the CDR3: TGTGCCAGCAGCGTAGCCGGCGGGGGGGTGAGAGAGACCCAGTACTTC. Its protein is CASSVAGGGVRETQYF. This sequence joins TRBV9 and TRBJ2-5, with 9 bases fitting TRBD2. With V trimmed by 0 bases and J by 4 bases, 7 bases remained unmatched. The CDR3 sequence is 16 residues long. Germline CDR1 and CDR2: SGDLS and YYNGEE.